A single sample gave rise to the 29 T cell receptor beta chains below, sequenced in a study of blood T cell repertoires in COVID-19. Only in-frame clones appear in the TCRdb table, and some are missing; sequencing was by immunoSEQ multiplex PCR. Of 100,000 to 130,000 clones listed, 80% to 90% are singletons. Sequencing was carried out using peripheral blood. Source of these receptors: a human donor in a cohort sampled during active COVID-19.

The chain combines TRBV10-3 with TRBJ1-5; tentatively, D is TRBD1 (5 bases). The CDR3 runs 13 residues. Per germline, CDR1 ENHRY and CDR2 SYGVKD. The V gene lost 2 bases and the J gene lost 4 bases, with 6 bases spanning the gap. CDR3 amino acids: CAISEQGNQPQHF. DNA of the CDR3: TGTGCCATCAGTGAGCAGGGAAATCAGCCCCAGCATTTT.

The chain is built from TRBV27 and TRBJ1-2, with D unresolved. Between the trimmed V and J ends, which lost 0 bases and 3 bases, there was a span of 5 bases. Per germline, CDR1 MNHEY and CDR2 SMNVEV (reference sequence). CDR3 length: 13 residues. The CDR3 nucleotides read TGTGCCAGCAGTTTATCGGCTTACTATGGCTACACCTTC. Translating gives CASSLSAYYGYTF.

V and J are TRBV14 and TRBJ2-7; perhaps TRBD2 as D (6 bases). This CDR3 has 16 residues. Trimming pared 0 bases from V and 0 bases from J, leaving 12 bases between. Germline CDR1 reads SGHDN; CDR2 reads FVKESK. CDR3 nucleotides: TGTGCCAGCAGCCAAGAGGCCGGGAGCTTCTCCTACGAGCAGTACTTC. Amino acids: CASSQEAGSFSYEQYF.

CDR3 sequence: CSVELAASTDTQYF. In nucleotides, the CDR3 is TGCAGCGTTGAGTTAGCGGCTAGCACAGATACGCAGTATTTT. The chain couples TRBV29-1 to TRBJ2-3; possible D gene TRBD2, 6 bases. The V gene lost 3 bases and the J gene lost 0 bases, with 10 bases spanning the gap. Germline assignment: CDR1 SQVTM and CDR2 ANQGSEA. The CDR3 consists of 14 residues.

In this sample, this clone turned up once. The chain carries TRBV11-2 and TRBJ2-1; 10 nucleotides align to TRBD2. The CDR3 loop spans 14 amino acids. V shed 5 bases and J 5 bases; nucleotides not matched to a gene: 3. CDR1 and CDR2 (germline): SGHAT, FQNNGV. CDR3 DNA: TGTGCCAGCAGCAGGACTAGCGGCAACAATGAGCAGTTCTTC. This translates into CASSRTSGNNEQFF. The variable domain in full, completed from reference TRBV11-2 and TRBJ2-1, reads EAGVAQSPRYKIIEKRQSVAFWCNPISGHATLYWYQQILGQGPKLLIQFQNNGVVDDSQLPKDRFSAERLKGVDSTLKIQPAKLEDSAVYLCASSRTSGNNEQFFGPGTRLTVL.

This clone has only one observation. The chain has TRBV27 and TRBJ2-7, with TRBD2 identical over 8 bases. With 0 bases clipped from V and 1 base from J, the junction kept 5 bases outside the gene matches. The CDR3 has 16 amino acids. CDR1 MNHEY and CDR2 SMNVEV come from the germline V gene (reference sequence). The CDR3 nucleotides read TGTGCCAGCAGTTTATCGTTGACTAGCGCTTCCTACGAGCAGTACTTC. The encoded protein is CASSLSLTSASYEQYF.

The V and J genes are TRBV10-1 and TRBJ2-1, with D possibly TRBD2 on 5 matching bases. V was shortened by 4 bases and J by 1 base, with 8 bases between the two germline ends. The CDR3 spans 14 residues. Per germline, CDR1 WNHNN and CDR2 SYGVQD (reference sequence). The CDR3 DNA reads as TGCGCCAGCAGTGGCAGCGGATCCTACAATGAGCAGTTCTTC. Its translation is CASSGSGSYNEQFF.

The chain is built from TRBV6-6 and TRBJ1-4, with D hard to call. This CDR3 has 13 residues. V dropped 2 bases and J dropped 5 bases, with 6 bases sitting between them. Germline V gives CDR1 MNHNY, CDR2 SVGAGI (reference sequence). The CDR3 is CASSYGGNEKLFF. DNA of the CDR3: TGTGCCAGCAGTTACGGAGGGAATGAAAAACTGTTTTTT.

The gene calls are TRBV18 and TRBJ2-5; tentative D call: TRBD1 (6 bases). There are 13 residues in the CDR3. V was cut by 4 bases and J by 4 bases, with 10 bases left in between. From germline, CDR1 is KGHSH and CDR2 LQKENI. In DNA, the CDR3 is TGTGCCAGCTCACGACAGGTTGGAGAGACCCAGTACTTC. Protein product: CASSRQVGETQYF.

V usage is TRBV2 and J usage is TRBJ2-2; 9 bases are a match to TRBD1. CDR3 length: 15 amino acids. CDR1 and CDR2 (germline): SNHLY, FYNNEI. With 7 bases clipped from V and 5 bases from J, the junction kept 8 bases outside the gene matches. CDR3 coding DNA: TGTGCCAGCACCCCGCGACAGGGGGGGACCGGGGAGCTGTTTTTT. It is translated as CASTPRQGGTGELFF.

V usage is TRBV9 and J usage is TRBJ1-1, with 7 bases identical to TRBD1. The CDR3 runs 13 residues. The junction had 6 bases not matched to a gene; V was cut back by 3 bases and J by 7 bases. CDR1 is SGDLS, CDR2 YYNGEE, per germline. The CDR3 DNA follows: TGTGCCAGCAGCGGACAGGGCAACGATGAAGCTTTCTTT. This encodes CASSGQGNDEAFF.

V and J are TRBV27 and TRBJ1-5, with a tentative D call TRBD1 (6 bases). Germline values: CDR1 MNHEY, CDR2 SMNVEV (reference sequence). The V end was cut by 4 bases, the J end by 5 bases, with 9 bases between. The CDR3 consists of 13 residues. The CDR3: CASSSTGYQPQHF. The DNA of the CDR3 is TGTGCCAGCAGTTCGACAGGTTATCAGCCCCAGCATTTT.

The chain carries TRBV30 and TRBJ2-1, with D perhaps TRBD2 (6 bases). Germline V lookup: CDR1 GTSNPN, CDR2 SVGIG (reference sequence). This CDR3 is built from 12 residues. The V end lost 8 bases, the J end lost 8 bases, and 16 bases lay between the germline ends. CDR3 sequence: CALLRGSDEQFF. The CDR3 DNA reads as TGTGCCCTTCTTCGGGGGAGTGATGAGCAGTTCTTC.

The chain is built from TRBV4-1 and TRBJ2-7; 7 bases align to TRBD2. After removal of 0 bases from V and 6 bases from J, the junction contained 5 bases not matched to a gene. In germline, CDR1 is MGHRA, CDR2 YSYEKL. The CDR3 is 14 amino acids. The CDR3 loop is CASSQEWREGEQYF. CDR3 bases: TGCGCCAGCAGCCAAGAATGGAGGGAGGGCGAGCAGTACTTC.

This chain connects TRBV29-1 to TRBJ2-1, with a possible D match to TRBD2 (6 bases). The length of the CDR3 is 15 residues. V was clipped by 0 bases and J by 2 bases, with 11 bases between them. The germline gives CDR1 SQVTM, CDR2 ANQGSEA. DNA for the CDR3: TGCAGCGTTGAAGAAGGAGGGCTCCCCTACAATGAGCAGTTCTTC. It translates to CSVEEGGLPYNEQFF.

The rearrangement uses TRBV25-1 and TRBJ2-3, with TRBD2 matching over 7 bases. The V segment lost 5 bases and the J segment 2 bases; nucleotides outside the gene matches: 4. This CDR3 spans 14 amino acids. In germline, CDR1 is MGHDK, CDR2 SYGVNS. The CDR3: CASSSRDYTDTQYF. Written as DNA, the CDR3 is TGTGCCAGCAGTTCCCGGGACTACACAGATACGCAGTATTTT.

The chain combines TRBV6-5 with TRBJ1-1; 8 bases are a match to TRBD1. V was pared by 7 bases and J by 3 bases, with 4 bases of the junction left unmatched. This CDR3 comprises 13 residues. The germline V gene has CDR1 MNHEY and CDR2 SVGAGI. For the CDR3, the DNA is TGTGCCAGCACGGGACAGGCCCACACTGAAGCTTTCTTT. This sequence encodes CASTGQAHTEAFF.

The chain is built from TRBV12-2 and TRBJ2-3; the D call of TRBD2 is as the table states it, not checked on the DNA. TRBV12-2 is flagged as a pseudogene. The CDR3 is 13 amino acids. CDR3 protein: CASRPRDGDTQYF. The CDR3 DNA reads as TGTGCAAGTCGCCCGCGGGATGGAGATACGCAGTATTTT.

V usage is TRBV15 and J usage is TRBJ2-1; 8 bases are shared with TRBD2. Germline lookup yields CDR1 LNHNV and CDR2 YYDKDF (reference sequence). The ends lost 3 bases at V and 1 base at J; junction bases unmatched: 5. The length of the CDR3 is 16 residues. CDR3 region: CATSSRGGRSYNEQFF. Here the CDR3 DNA reads TGTGCCACCAGCAGCCGGGGCGGGAGGTCCTACAATGAGCAGTTCTTC.

The J gene is TRBJ1-2, the V gene TRBV6-4; 9 positions match TRBD1. Per germline, CDR1 MRHNA and CDR2 SNTAGT. The CDR3 is made up of 15 amino acids. The junction had 6 bases not matched to a gene; V was cut back by 7 bases and J by 0 bases. The CDR3 bases are TGTGCCAGCACTCCCGGGACAGGGACTAACTATGGCTACACCTTC. It encodes CASTPGTGTNYGYTF.

V usage is TRBV5-1 and J usage is TRBJ1-2; D uncertain. The V gene's germline CDR1 is SGHRS and CDR2 YFSETQ. The CDR3 totals 15 residues. V was pared by 2 bases and J by 7 bases, with 18 bases between. The CDR3 DNA reads as TGCGCCAGCAGCTTTAACCCTGCGGGCGCTGGTGGCTACACCTTC. Its translation is CASSFNPAGAGGYTF.

This clone was seen a single time. The chain uses TRBV25-1 and TRBJ1-1; D is possibly TRBD1 (5 bases). The CDR3 totals 15 residues. The V end was cut by 3 bases, the J end by 3 bases, with 14 bases between. Germline loops: CDR1 MGHDK, CDR2 SYGVNS. CDR3 region: CASSELGREDTEAFF. DNA for the CDR3: TGTGCCAGCAGTGAGCTAGGCAGGGAGGACACTGAAGCTTTCTTT. Full variable domain (outside the CDR3, taken from reference TRBV25-1 and TRBJ1-1): EADIYQTPRYLVIGTGKKITLECSQTMGHDKMYWYQQDPGMELHLIHYSYGVNSTEKGDLSSESTVSRIRTEHFPLTLESARPSHTSQYLCASSELGREDTEAFFGQGTRLTVV.

V and J are TRBV7-8 and TRBJ2-7; 11 bases are a match to TRBD2. Losses at the gene ends were 1 base for V and 7 bases for J; bases not matched to a gene: 6. Germline loops: CDR1 SGHVS, CDR2 FQNEAQ. The CDR3 is made up of 15 amino acids. The chain's CDR3 is CASSLELAGAGEQYF. In DNA, the CDR3 is TGTGCCAGCAGCTTAGAACTAGCGGGAGCTGGGGAGCAGTACTTC.

The chain employs TRBV5-1 and TRBJ2-5, with a tentative D call TRBD2 (6 bases). Per the germline V gene, CDR1 is SGHRS and CDR2 is YFSETQ. The CDR3 has 15 residues. The ends were cut back, 2 bases at V and 5 bases at J, with 16 bases in the middle. This chain's CDR3 is CASSFGQGLTETQYF. CDR3 nucleotide sequence: TGCGCCAGCAGCTTCGGCCAAGGACTAACCGAGACCCAGTACTTC.

The V gene is TRBV27, the J gene TRBJ2-1; perhaps TRBD1 as D (6 bases). The length of the CDR3 is 15 residues. Per germline, CDR1 MNHEY and CDR2 SMNVEV (reference sequence). Between the trimmed V and J ends, which lost 3 bases and 2 bases, there was a span of 11 bases. CDR3 sequence: CASSLEGGPYNEQFF. The CDR3 coding sequence is TGTGCCAGCAGTTTGGAAGGGGGTCCCTACAATGAGCAGTTCTTC.

The chain is built from TRBV7-9 and TRBJ2-7; 12 bases fit TRBD2. V was clipped by 5 bases and J by 5 bases; unmatched bases: 4. The CDR3 spans 14 residues. Germline-derived CDR1 and CDR2 are SEHNR and FQNEAQ (reference sequence). The CDR3 DNA reads TGTGCCAGCAGCGCGGGACTAGCGGGCAACGAGCAGTACTTC. This encodes CASSAGLAGNEQYF.

This chain links TRBV5-1 with TRBJ2-3; D not certain. Trimming removed 1 base at V and 1 base at J, with 4 bases between. Germline V gene sequence: CDR1 SGHRS, CDR2 YFSETQ. The CDR3 is made up of 13 amino acids. This CDR3 is CASSLSGTDTQYF. CDR3 nucleotides: TGCGCCAGCAGCTTGTCTGGCACAGATACGCAGTATTTT.

The genes are TRBV15 and TRBJ1-1; D call uncertain. V was cut by 0 bases and J by 2 bases, with 7 bases left in between. The CDR3 loop spans 14 amino acids. The V gene's germline CDR1 is LNHNV and CDR2 YYDKDF (reference sequence). CDR3 sequence: CATSRDLTNTEAFF. As DNA, the CDR3 is TGTGCCACCAGCAGAGATCTCACTAACACTGAAGCTTTCTTT. Full variable domain (missing parts from reference TRBV15 and TRBJ1-1): DAMVIQNPRYQVTQFGKPVTLSCSQTLNHNVMYWYQQKSSQAPKLLFHYYDKDFNNEADTPDNFQSRRPNTSFCFLDIRSPGLGDTAMYLCATSRDLTNTEAFFGQGTRLTVV.

CDR3: CASSLGTGGIHEQYF. CDR3 bases: TGCGCCAGCAGCTTGGGGACAGGGGGCATACACGAGCAGTACTTC. This rearrangement joins TRBV5-1 to TRBJ2-7; 11 positions agree with TRBD1. The CDR3 is 15 residues long. V shed 0 bases, J shed 5 bases, and the junction held 4 bases outside the gene matches. Germline V gene data show CDR1 as SGHRS and CDR2 as YFSETQ. The variable domain in full, with the rest retrieved from reference TRBV5-1 and TRBJ2-7, is KAGVTQTPRYLIKTRGQQVTLSCSPISGHRSVSWYQQTPGQGLQFLFEYFSETQRNKGNFPGRFSGRQFSNSRSEMNVSTLELGDSALYLCASSLGTGGIHEQYFGPGTRLTVT.